This T cell receptor (beta chain) was identified during a study of shared clonotypes between healthy human individuals. This clone occurred once. This was a deep-level run. Several immunoSEQ plates held equal portions of the genomic DNA taken from each subset. Assay: immunoSEQ multiplex PCR; the TCRdb copy retains only in-frame clones and omits some. The sample lists 2 million to 2.5 million clones, about 90% occurring once. The V end lost 3 bases, the J end lost 0 bases, and 11 bases lay between the germline ends. Germline V gene lookup returns CDR1 KGHSH and CDR2 LQKENI. This CDR3 is 16 amino acids long.

The source material was naive CD4+ T cells from PBMCs. Subset reported: CD45RA+ positively selected. The V call is TRBV18, the J call TRBJ2-2; tentatively, D is TRBD2 (6 bases). This sequence originates from a man between 18 and 29 years old in good health. Some clones in this sample may be carry-over from other donors' samples. CDR3 sequence: CASSPPLAANTGELFF. In nucleotides, the CDR3 is TGTGCCAGCTCACCCCCACTAGCAGCGAACACCGGGGAGCTGTTTTTT.